Presented here are 22 T cell receptor beta chains from one specimen sequenced in a study of response to subunit inactivated influenza vaccine. TCRdb passed the RT-PCR reads through MiXCR, listing each CDR3 protein once. The table records about 480,000 distinct CDR3 sequences, less than 30% of them present only once. Source: CD4+ T cells sorted from PBMCs, taken 5 days after vaccination. These receptors were taken from a man aged 45-65 years who received an inactivated influenza vaccine.

The V gene is TRBV3-1, the J gene TRBJ2-1; TRBD1 matches at 8 bases. Germline V gene data show CDR1 as LGHDT and CDR2 as YNNKEL (reference sequence). Unmatched junction bases numbered 7, after V lost 1 base and J lost 8 bases. The CDR3 extends over 15 amino acids. CDR3 protein: CASSQGWDRNDEQFF. The CDR3 DNA reads TGTGCCAGCAGCCAAGGGTGGGACAGGAACGATGAGCAGTTCTTC.

This clonotype was observed a handful of times. The chain links TRBV6-1 to TRBJ2-1; 7 bases agree with TRBD1. With 6 bases clipped from V and 7 bases from J, the junction kept 6 bases outside the gene matches. The CDR3 is 13 amino acids. Looked up from germline, CDR1 is MNHNS and CDR2 is SASEGT. CDR3 bases: TGTGCCAGCAGCCACAGGGGAACGAATGAGCAGTTCTTC. It translates to CASSHRGTNEQFF.

This rearrangement joins TRBV4-2 to TRBJ2-1; no clear D gene. The germline V and J ends were trimmed by 3 bases and 4 bases, with 7 bases remaining between them. Per germline, CDR1 LGHNA and CDR2 YNFKEQ. The CDR3 extends over 13 amino acids. CDR3 loop: CASSQTLYNEQFF. DNA for the CDR3: TGTGCCAGCAGCCAGACCCTATACAATGAGCAGTTCTTC.

This clonotype was counted at least ten times. The chain links TRBV12-3 or TRBV12-4 to TRBJ1-3, with TRBD1 identical over 7 bases. V shed 6 bases, J shed 1 base, and the junction held 9 bases outside the gene matches. The CDR3 runs to 16 residues. The CDR3, as DNA: TGTGCCAGCAGGGGACAGCCTTCTCTGTCTGGAAACACCATATATTTT. It encodes CASRGQPSLSGNTIYF.

This sequence joins TRBV20-1 and TRBJ2-7; D is uncertain. The CDR3 runs 11 residues. Germline lookup yields CDR1 DFQATT and CDR2 SNEGSKA (reference sequence). Trimming left V 5 bases short and J 3 bases short, with 8 bases between. For the CDR3, the DNA is TGCAGTGCTTCGAGCCTCTACGAGCAGTACTTC. Translation gives CSASSLYEQYF.

The chain employs TRBV4-3 and TRBJ2-7, with TRBD1 matching 7 bases. Losses at the gene ends were 1 base for V and 2 bases for J; bases not matched to a gene: 5. Germline assignment: CDR1 LGHNA and CDR2 YSLEER. This CDR3 has 15 amino acids. CDR3 amino acids: CASSQGTGSAYEQYF. CDR3 coding DNA: TGCGCCAGCAGCCAAGGGACAGGTTCAGCCTACGAGCAGTACTTC.

In its sample, this clonotype was seen a few times. V is TRBV7-2 and J is TRBJ2-3, with TRBD1 matching over 10 bases. Trimming at V came to 5 bases and at J to 4 bases, leaving 3 bases not matched to a gene. The germline V gene encodes CDR1 SGHTA and CDR2 FQGNSA. The CDR3 extends over 14 amino acids. The CDR3 coding sequence is TGTGCCAGCAGCATGGACAGGGGGGCAGATACGCAGTATTTT. Protein sequence: CASSMDRGADTQYF.

Details on this clonotype: Its ends do not fully match the called genes, so a read error is possible. The chain joins TRBV6-5 to TRBJ1-5; D gene uncertain. The CDR3 totals 15 residues. CDR1 is MNHEY and CDR2 is SVGAGI in the germline V gene. CDR3 nucleotide sequence: TGTGCCAGCGGTTACTCCCGGAACAGCAATCAGCCCCAGCATTTT. Translation: CASGYSRNSNQPQHF.

The chain joins TRBV7-6 to TRBJ2-1; a weak D match, TRBD2 (6 bases). Germline V gives CDR1 SGHVS, CDR2 FNYEAQ. The length of the CDR3 is 18 residues. V was shortened by 2 bases and J by 7 bases, with 24 bases between the two germline ends. The CDR3 is CASSLWTVTSLGRNEQFF. CDR3 bases: TGTGCCAGCAGCTTATGGACTGTCACTAGCCTAGGAAGGAATGAGCAGTTCTTC. Full variable domain (remainder filled in from reference TRBV7-6 and TRBJ2-1): GAGVSQSPRYKVTKRGQDVALRCDPISGHVSLYWYRQALGQGPEFLTYFNYEAQQDKSGLPNDRFSAERPEGSISTLTIQRTEQRDSAMYRCASSLWTVTSLGRNEQFFGPGTRLTVL.

The rearrangement joins TRBV7-2 to TRBJ2-3; perhaps TRBD1 as D (6 bases). Germline assignment: CDR1 SGHTA and CDR2 FQGNSA. CDR3 length: 13 residues. Deletions cut 11 bases from V and 2 bases from J, with 14 bases between. CDR3 nucleotides: TGTGCCGTCAGAGGGGGACCCACAGATACGCAGTATTTT. It yields the protein CAVRGGPTDTQYF. The variable domain in full, with the rest retrieved from reference TRBV7-2 and TRBJ2-3, is GAGVSQSPSNKVTEKGKDVELRCDPISGHTALYWYRQSLGQGLEFLIYFQGNSAPDKSGLPSDRFSAERTGGSVSTLTIQRTQQEDSAVYLCAVRGGPTDTQYFGPGTRLTVL.

This clonotype was observed a few times. This chain joins TRBV28 and TRBJ2-3, with D perhaps being TRBD1 or TRBD2 (5 bases each). The CDR3 has 15 residues. Germline CDR1 reads MDHEN; CDR2 reads SYDVKM. Between the trimmed V and J ends, which lost 6 bases and 9 bases, there was a span of 22 bases. CDR3 loop: CASRVPTGPGETQYF. CDR3 coding DNA: TGTGCCAGCAGAGTCCCTACGGGGCCAGGAGAAACGCAGTATTTT.

This clonotype appeared a single time. J is TRBJ1-2 and V is TRBV20-1; D uncertain. From germline, CDR1 is DFQATT and CDR2 SNEGSKA (reference sequence). Trimming took 0 bases from V and 2 from J, leaving 10 bases between them. This CDR3 is 14 amino acids long. The CDR3 loop reads CSARDAGENYGYTF. In DNA form, the CDR3 reads TGCAGTGCTAGAGATGCAGGAGAGAACTATGGCTACACCTTC.

This clonotype was seen more than once but under ten times. The chain is built from TRBV5-1 and TRBJ1-4; 9 bases match TRBD1. From germline, CDR1 is SGHRS and CDR2 YFSETQ. CDR3 length: 15 amino acids. V lost 0 bases, J lost 7 bases, and 4 bases stayed unmatched. The CDR3 loop is CASSLGDREREKLFF. The CDR3 DNA reads as TGCGCCAGCAGCTTGGGGGACAGGGAACGTGAAAAACTGTTTTTT.

The sample holds a few counts of this clonotype. The CDR3, as DNA: TGTGCCAGTAGGGACATATACAATGAGCAGTTCTTC. Amino acid sequence: CASRDIYNEQFF. The genes are TRBV3-1 and TRBJ2-1; TRBD1 is a possible D gene (6 bases). CDR1 is LGHDT, CDR2 YNNKEL, per germline (reference sequence). The CDR3 has 12 amino acids. Trimming cost V 9 bases and J 4 bases, with 10 bases left between them.

This clonotype was counted only a few times. The chain carries TRBV2 and TRBJ2-3, with 7 bases lining up with TRBD2. The CDR3 consists of 18 residues. V trimming: 6 bases; J trimming: 9 bases; junction bases outside the gene matches: 24. CDR1 is SNHLY and CDR2 is FYNNEI in the germline V gene. The CDR3 loop is CASSGLVIPSDGMETQYF. DNA of the CDR3: TGTGCCAGCAGCGGACTAGTGATACCCTCAGATGGGATGGAGACGCAGTATTTT.

V is TRBV20-1 and J is TRBJ1-5, with a possible D match to TRBD1 (6 bases). CDR1 and CDR2 (germline): DFQATT, SNEGSKA (reference sequence). The CDR3 spans 13 residues. The V end lost 5 bases, the J end lost 7 bases, and 15 bases lay between the germline ends. The CDR3 region is CSAATFRGQPQHF. The CDR3 bases are TGCAGTGCTGCAACCTTCAGGGGACAGCCCCAGCATTTT.

The chain couples TRBV7-9 to TRBJ2-3; D is perhaps TRBD1 (5 bases). V dropped 1 base and J dropped 0 bases, with 8 bases sitting between them. CDR1 and CDR2 from the germline V gene are SEHNR and FQNEAQ (reference sequence). This CDR3 comprises 15 residues. The CDR3 bases are TGTGCCAGCAGCTTAGGACAGCATAGCACAGATACGCAGTATTTT. Amino acid sequence: CASSLGQHSTDTQYF. Full variable domain (rest looked up from reference TRBV7-9 and TRBJ2-3): DTGVSQNPRHKITKRGQNVTFRCDPISEHNRLYWYRQTLGQGPEFLTYFQNEAQLEKSRLLSDRFSAERPKGSFSTLEIQRTEQGDSAMYLCASSLGQHSTDTQYFGPGTRLTVL.

This sequence joins TRBV5-6 and TRBJ2-1, with 11 bases fitting TRBD2. CDR1 SGHDT and CDR2 YYEEEE come from the germline V gene. Losses at the gene ends were 4 bases for V and 9 bases for J; bases not matched to a gene: 9. CDR3 size: 15 residues. CDR3 region: CASSPPLAGGGEQFF. For the CDR3, the DNA is TGTGCCAGCAGCCCACCTCTAGCGGGGGGAGGTGAGCAGTTCTTC.

This clonotype has more than one count but fewer than ten. The rearrangement uses TRBV5-1 and TRBJ1-2; D ambiguous. CDR3 length: 15 residues. CDR1 and CDR2 from the germline V gene are SGHRS and YFSETQ. V was shortened by 4 bases and J by 0 bases, with 13 bases between the two germline ends. The CDR3 protein is CASSDGREANYGYTF. The CDR3 coding sequence is TGCGCCAGCAGCGACGGGCGGGAAGCTAACTATGGCTACACCTTC.

This clonotype has a handful of counts. The chain carries TRBV29-1 and TRBJ2-6, with D hard to call. This CDR3 has 14 residues. Germline V gives CDR1 SQVTM, CDR2 ANQGSEA. V was pared by 4 bases and J by 2 bases, with 9 bases between. CDR3: CSVVGGAGANVLTF. The DNA of the CDR3 is TGCAGCGTTGTAGGTGGGGCTGGGGCCAACGTCCTGACTTTC.

This chain links TRBV6-5 with TRBJ2-3, with D unresolved. Trimming pared 1 base from V and 5 bases from J, leaving 13 bases between. CDR3 length equals 15 residues. Germline V gene data show CDR1 as MNHEY and CDR2 as SVGAGI. Here the CDR3 DNA reads TGTGCCAGCAGTTACTACGGGCCCCCTCGAGATACGCAGTATTTT. Translating gives CASSYYGPPRDTQYF.

The chain couples TRBV5-1 to TRBJ2-7; 8 bases align to TRBD1. The CDR3 runs to 15 residues. Trimming removed 3 bases from V and 0 bases from J; junction bases left unmatched: 5. Germline V lookup: CDR1 SGHRS, CDR2 YFSETQ. The CDR3 DNA reads as TGCGCCAGCAGCTGGGGACAGGCGCGCTCCTACGAGCAGTACTTC. This sequence encodes CASSWGQARSYEQYF.